This is a list of T cell receptor beta chains from one sample in a study of shared clonotypes between healthy human individuals. Generated by immunoSEQ multiplex PCR, the TCRdb table keeps only in-frame clones and is missing some. The table has 700,000 or so clones, 60% to 80% seen once. Sequencing input: memory CD4+ T cells sorted from blood. The receptors derive from a woman aged 30 to 39 in good health. Both conserved end residues are part of each CDR3. Fields, in order: clone size, J gene, D gene, V gene, CDR3 protein, CDR3 DNA. A D gene is named only where the DNA matches it firmly. Clone size is not always given. Where it is, it says once, few, many or a class for expanded clones.

abundance: -; j_gene: TRBJ2-5; d_gene: -; v_gene: TRBV28; CDR3aa: CATGGGQTQYF; CDR3nt: TGTGCCACAGGGGGGGGGCAGACCCAGTACTTC
abundance: few; j_gene: TRBJ1-2; d_gene: TRBD1; v_gene: TRBV9; CDR3aa: CASSVTGGNYGYTF; CDR3nt: TGTGCCAGCAGCGTAACAGGGGGCAACTATGGCTACACCTTC
abundance: -; j_gene: TRBJ1-3; d_gene: TRBD1; v_gene: TRBV25-1; CDR3aa: CASSAPDRGGNTIYF; CDR3nt: TGTGCCAGCAGTGCCCCCGACAGGGGAGGAAACACCATATATTTT
abundance: -; j_gene: TRBJ2-3; d_gene: -; v_gene: TRBV13; CDR3aa: CASSLRLNTDTQYF; CDR3nt: TGTGCCAGCAGCTTGCGACTAAACACAGATACGCAGTATTTT
abundance: -; j_gene: TRBJ2-5; d_gene: -; v_gene: TRBV4-1; CDR3aa: CASSSRRDFRGETQYF; CDR3nt: TGCGCCAGCAGCTCTAGACGGGACTTCCGCGGCGAGACCCAGTACTTC
abundance: -; j_gene: TRBJ2-3; d_gene: TRBD1; v_gene: TRBV27; CDR3aa: CASTNFPGQGLNTQYF; CDR3nt: TGTGCCAGCACCAATTTCCCGGGACAGGGTCTGAATACGCAGTATTTT
abundance: -; j_gene: TRBJ1-1; d_gene: TRBD1; v_gene: TRBV18; CDR3aa: CASSPFERGQYTEAFF; CDR3nt: TGTGCCAGCTCACCATTCGAGAGGGGGCAGTACACTGAAGCTTTCTTT
abundance: few; j_gene: TRBJ1-2; d_gene: -; v_gene: TRBV29-1; CDR3aa: CSTRGGGDGYTF; CDR3nt: TGCAGCACCCGGGGGGGAGGCGATGGCTACACCTTC
abundance: -; j_gene: TRBJ1-2; d_gene: -; v_gene: TRBV28; CDR3aa: CASRQFGNYGYTF; CDR3nt: TGTGCCAGCCGACAGTTTGGGAACTATGGCTACACCTTC
abundance: -; j_gene: TRBJ2-7; d_gene: -; v_gene: TRBV28; CDR3aa: CASSQGYEQYF; CDR3nt: TGTGCCAGCAGCCAGGGGTACGAGCAGTACTTC
abundance: -; j_gene: TRBJ2-7; d_gene: TRBD1; v_gene: TRBV18; CDR3aa: CASSPRQGTYEQYF; CDR3nt: TGTGCCAGCTCGCCGCGACAGGGAACCTACGAGCAGTACTTC
abundance: -; j_gene: TRBJ1-1; d_gene: TRBD1; v_gene: TRBV7-9; CDR3aa: CASSLGQSHTEAFF; CDR3nt: TGTGCCAGCAGCTTGGGACAGTCCCACACTGAAGCTTTCTTT
abundance: -; j_gene: TRBJ2-3; d_gene: -; v_gene: TRBV9; CDR3aa: CASSPPWTDTQYF; CDR3nt: TGTGCCAGCAGCCCCCCGTGGACAGATACGCAGTATTTT
abundance: -; j_gene: TRBJ2-6; d_gene: -; v_gene: TRBV5-1; CDR3aa: CASSPTRDTSMRANVLTF; CDR3nt: TGCGCCAGCAGCCCCACCCGGGACACGTCGATGAGGGCCAACGTCCTGACTTTC
abundance: -; j_gene: TRBJ2-3; d_gene: -; v_gene: TRBV19; CDR3aa: CASSIRRAGSSTDTQYF; CDR3nt: TGTGCCAGTAGTATAAGGCGGGCGGGATCTAGCACAGATACGCAGTATTTT
abundance: -; j_gene: TRBJ2-7; d_gene: TRBD2; v_gene: TRBV25-1; CDR3aa: CASSWTSGAYEQYF; CDR3nt: TGTGCCAGCAGTTGGACTAGCGGAGCATACGAGCAGTACTTC
abundance: -; j_gene: TRBJ1-2; d_gene: -; v_gene: TRBV11-2; CDR3aa: CASSFGYGYTF; CDR3nt: TGTGCCAGCAGCTTCGGGTATGGCTACACCTTC
abundance: -; j_gene: TRBJ2-2; d_gene: -; v_gene: TRBV10-1; CDR3aa: CASSVAGSGELFF; CDR3nt: TGCGCCAGCAGTGTTGCAGGGTCGGGGGAGCTGTTTTTT
abundance: -; j_gene: TRBJ2-7; d_gene: TRBD1; v_gene: TRBV5-6; CDR3aa: CASSLGTGDNEQYF; CDR3nt: TGTGCCAGCAGCTTGGGGACAGGGGACAACGAGCAGTACTTC
abundance: -; j_gene: TRBJ1-3; d_gene: -; v_gene: TRBV2; CDR3aa: CATHAFSGNTIYF; CDR3nt: TGTGCCACCCACGCTTTCTCTGGAAACACCATATATTTT
abundance: -; j_gene: TRBJ1-4; d_gene: -; v_gene: TRBV4-2; CDR3aa: CASSQVGGTNEKLFF; CDR3nt: TGTGCCAGCAGCCAAGTAGGGGGAACTAATGAAAAACTGTTTTTT
abundance: few; j_gene: TRBJ2-2; d_gene: TRBD2; v_gene: TRBV27; CDR3aa: CASSFSDGLGTYIGELFF; CDR3nt: TGTGCCAGCAGTTTTTCCGACGGACTAGGGACCTACATCGGGGAGCTGTTTTTT
abundance: -; j_gene: TRBJ1-4; d_gene: -; v_gene: TRBV7-2; CDR3aa: CASSLPAARKLFF; CDR3nt: TGTGCCAGCAGCTTACCAGCCGCCAGAAAACTGTTTTTT
abundance: -; j_gene: TRBJ2-3; d_gene: -; v_gene: TRBV29-1; CDR3aa: CSVGDSTDTQYF; CDR3nt: TGCAGCGTTGGGGATAGCACAGATACGCAGTATTTT
abundance: -; j_gene: TRBJ2-7; d_gene: -; v_gene: TRBV5-1; CDR3aa: CASSLVAYEQYF; CDR3nt: TGCGCCAGCAGCTTGGTAGCCTACGAGCAGTACTTC
abundance: -; j_gene: TRBJ1-2; d_gene: TRBD1; v_gene: TRBV28; CDR3aa: CASRPTGGAGYGYTF; CDR3nt: TGTGCCAGCAGGCCTACAGGGGGCGCGGGCTATGGCTACACCTTC
abundance: once; j_gene: TRBJ1-2; d_gene: TRBD1; v_gene: TRBV5-1; CDR3aa: CASSHDRATNYGYTF; CDR3nt: TGCGCCAGCAGCCACGACAGGGCAACTAACTATGGCTACACCTTC
abundance: many; j_gene: TRBJ1-5; d_gene: -; v_gene: TRBV6-5; CDR3aa: CASRSMQGGQPQHF; CDR3nt: TGTGCCAGCAGGTCGATGCAGGGTGGGCAGCCCCAGCATTTT
abundance: -; j_gene: TRBJ1-1; d_gene: -; v_gene: TRBV7-9; CDR3aa: CASSLQGYSEAFF; CDR3nt: TGTGCCAGCAGCTTACAGGGATATTCTGAAGCTTTCTTT
abundance: -; j_gene: TRBJ2-3; d_gene: -; v_gene: TRBV5-4; CDR3aa: CASSRGGSGVGDTQYF; CDR3nt: TGTGCCAGCAGCCGTGGGGGTAGCGGAGTCGGAGATACGCAGTATTTT
abundance: few; j_gene: TRBJ2-2; d_gene: -; v_gene: TRBV10-1; CDR3aa: CASSVGGTGELFF; CDR3nt: TGCGCCAGCAGTGTGGGGGGTACCGGGGAGCTGTTTTTT
abundance: once; j_gene: TRBJ1-1; d_gene: -; v_gene: TRBV7-2; CDR3aa: CASSSNTFFAEAFF; CDR3nt: TGTGCCAGCAGCTCGAACACGTTTTTCGCTGAAGCTTTCTTT
abundance: -; j_gene: TRBJ1-5; d_gene: -; v_gene: TRBV19; CDR3aa: CASGYVLTYSNQPQHF; CDR3nt: TGTGCCAGTGGATACGTCCTGACCTATAGCAATCAGCCCCAGCATTTT
abundance: few; j_gene: TRBJ1-1; d_gene: TRBD1; v_gene: TRBV6-5; CDR3aa: CASSRGDRLLTEAFF; CDR3nt: TGTGCCAGCAGTAGGGGGGACAGACTCCTCACTGAAGCTTTCTTT
abundance: -; j_gene: TRBJ1-1; d_gene: -; v_gene: TRBV5-1; CDR3aa: CASSLQVTNTEAFF; CDR3nt: TGCGCCAGCAGCCTACAGGTGACCAACACTGAAGCTTTCTTT
abundance: -; j_gene: TRBJ1-4; d_gene: -; v_gene: TRBV4-2; CDR3aa: CASRLGTENEKLFF; CDR3nt: TGTGCCAGCAGACTTGGGACGGAAAATGAAAAACTGTTTTTT
abundance: -; j_gene: TRBJ1-5; d_gene: TRBD1; v_gene: TRBV19; CDR3aa: CASNTGQGGYSNQPQHF; CDR3nt: TGTGCCAGTAATACCGGACAGGGTGGATATAGCAATCAGCCCCAGCATTTT
abundance: -; j_gene: TRBJ2-7; d_gene: -; v_gene: TRBV7-8; CDR3aa: CASSRVGYYEQYF; CDR3nt: TGTGCCAGCAGCCGTGTAGGATATTACGAGCAGTACTTC
abundance: -; j_gene: TRBJ2-7; d_gene: -; v_gene: TRBV19; CDR3aa: CASSGGGISYEQYF; CDR3nt: TGTGCCAGTAGTGGTGGCGGGATCTCCTACGAGCAGTACTTC
abundance: -; j_gene: TRBJ1-1; d_gene: -; v_gene: TRBV11-2; CDR3aa: CASSLGTFSEAFF; CDR3nt: TGTGCCAGCAGCTTAGGAACATTTAGTGAAGCTTTCTTT
abundance: -; j_gene: TRBJ2-1; d_gene: -; v_gene: TRBV27; CDR3aa: CASSSSVSSYNEQFF; CDR3nt: TGTGCCAGCAGTTCCTCCGTCAGCTCCTACAATGAGCAGTTCTTC
abundance: -; j_gene: TRBJ2-3; d_gene: -; v_gene: TRBV28; CDR3aa: CASSFGTTDTQYF; CDR3nt: TGTGCCAGCAGTTTTGGGACTACAGATACGCAGTATTTT
abundance: -; j_gene: TRBJ1-2; d_gene: -; v_gene: TRBV28; CDR3aa: CASRPPNYGYTF; CDR3nt: TGTGCCAGCAGACCGCCTAACTATGGCTACACCTTC
abundance: -; j_gene: TRBJ2-2; d_gene: -; v_gene: TRBV7-2; CDR3aa: CASSLGRGLANTGELFF; CDR3nt: TGTGCCAGCAGCTTAGGACGTGGGCTAGCAAACACCGGGGAGCTGTTTTTT
abundance: once; j_gene: TRBJ2-3; d_gene: -; v_gene: TRBV5-1; CDR3aa: CASSLAGSASTDTQYF; CDR3nt: TGCGCCAGCAGCTTGGCTGGTAGCGCAAGCACAGATACGCAGTATTTT
abundance: once; j_gene: TRBJ2-7; d_gene: TRBD2; v_gene: TRBV6-1; CDR3aa: CATRGLSNLLGQYF; CDR3nt: TGTGCCACACGGGGACTATCGAACCTACTGGGGCAGTACTTC
abundance: -; j_gene: TRBJ2-7; d_gene: -; v_gene: TRBV5-8; CDR3aa: CASSFGDGVSYEQYF; CDR3nt: TGTGCCAGCAGCTTTGGGGATGGTGTCTCCTACGAGCAGTACTTC
abundance: once; j_gene: TRBJ2-7; d_gene: TRBD2; v_gene: TRBV28; CDR3aa: CATRLSGRAYEQYF; CDR3nt: TGTGCCACCAGGCTTAGCGGGAGGGCCTACGAGCAGTACTTC